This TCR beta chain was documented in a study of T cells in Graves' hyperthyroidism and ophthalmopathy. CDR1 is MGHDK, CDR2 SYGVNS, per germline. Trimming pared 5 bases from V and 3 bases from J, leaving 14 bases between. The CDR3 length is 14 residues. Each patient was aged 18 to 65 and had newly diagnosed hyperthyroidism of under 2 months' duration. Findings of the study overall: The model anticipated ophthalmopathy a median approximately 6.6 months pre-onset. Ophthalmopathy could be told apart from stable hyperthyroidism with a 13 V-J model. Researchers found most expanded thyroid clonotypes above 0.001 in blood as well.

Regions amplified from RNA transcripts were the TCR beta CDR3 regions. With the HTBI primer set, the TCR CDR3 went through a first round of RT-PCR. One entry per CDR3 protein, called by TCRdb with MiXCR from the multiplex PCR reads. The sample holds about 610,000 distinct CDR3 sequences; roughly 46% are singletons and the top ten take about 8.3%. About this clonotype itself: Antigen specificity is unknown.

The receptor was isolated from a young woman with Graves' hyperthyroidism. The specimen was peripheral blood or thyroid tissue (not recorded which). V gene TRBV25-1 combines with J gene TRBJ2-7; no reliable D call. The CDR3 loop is CASSPQTASYEQYF. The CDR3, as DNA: TGTGCCAGCAGTCCCCAAACTGCTAGCTACGAGCAGTACTTC.